Sequencing of this T cell receptor beta chain was carried out in a study of blood T cell repertoires in COVID-19. There are a few counts of this clone. Recruits, aged about 18 to 100 years, lived in 25 or so US areas. Measured with immunoSEQ multiplex PCR; TCRdb has only the in-frame clones, and not every one. The data show a few hundred thousand clones, roughly four fifths seen once. Germline V gives CDR1 WNHNN, CDR2 SYGVQD (reference sequence). CDR3 length: 13 residues. V shed 4 bases, J shed 8 bases, and the junction held 7 bases outside the gene matches. Material for sequencing was PBMCs or T cells enriched from blood (not recorded which). The V call is TRBV10-1, the J call TRBJ1-1; 7 positions agree with TRBD1. This TCR derives from a man in his forties or fifties who had recovered from COVID-19. CDR3 nucleotide sequence: TGCGCCAGCAGTGGGGACAGAAGATACGAAGCTTTCTTT. Translated, it gives CASSGDRRYEAFF.